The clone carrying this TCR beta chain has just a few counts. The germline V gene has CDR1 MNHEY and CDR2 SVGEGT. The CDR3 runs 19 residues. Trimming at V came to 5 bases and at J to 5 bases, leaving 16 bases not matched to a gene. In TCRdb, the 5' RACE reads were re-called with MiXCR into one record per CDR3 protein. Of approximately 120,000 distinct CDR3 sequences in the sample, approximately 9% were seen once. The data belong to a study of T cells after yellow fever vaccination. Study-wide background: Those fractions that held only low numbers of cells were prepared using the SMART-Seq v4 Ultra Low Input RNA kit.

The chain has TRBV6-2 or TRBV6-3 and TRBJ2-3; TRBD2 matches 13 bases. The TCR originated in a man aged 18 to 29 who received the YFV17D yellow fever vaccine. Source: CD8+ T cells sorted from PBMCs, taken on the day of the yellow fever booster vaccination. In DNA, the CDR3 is TGTGCCAGCAGTCCCCTCGGACTAGCGGGGGTACGTTTGGTAGATACGCAGTATTTT. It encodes CASSPLGLAGVRLVDTQYF.